This paragraph reports one T cell receptor (beta chain). Its matching antigen is unknown. The sample originates from a study of cytomegalovirus exposure and HLA in healthy donors. Study in general: Out of approximately 170 million T cells, an earlier analysis found some 120 million unique TCR beta sequences in total. Overall study results and limits: Common viral pathogens seemed to be connected with several of the most significant clusters, according to a later analysis. Available immune exposure information was restricted to CMV serostatus only.

The PCR contained 60 Vbeta and 13 Jbeta primers. Produced via immunoSEQ multiplex PCR; TCRdb's table is partial and in-frame only. This repertoire includes some 62,000 clones. Germline CDR1 reads SGHAT; CDR2 reads FQNNGV. The CDR3 has 14 residues. V shed 5 bases, J shed 8 bases, and the junction held 7 bases outside the gene matches. Each donor was nominally healthy when sampled (though unrecorded immune exposures were likely). The sequence was collected from a man aged 25 to 40 in good health and CMV-seropositive. The chain joins TRBV11-2 to TRBJ2-1; 9 bases are a match to TRBD1. The specimen was PBMCs. The DNA for the CDR3 is TGTGCCAGCAGCCGACTAGGGACAGGGTATGAGCAGTTCTTC. It translates to CASSRLGTGYEQFF. The variable domain in full, with the rest retrieved from reference TRBV11-2 and TRBJ2-1, is EAGVAQSPRYKIIEKRQSVAFWCNPISGHATLYWYQQILGQGPKLLIQFQNNGVVDDSQLPKDRFSAERLKGVDSTLKIQPAKLEDSAVYLCASSRLGTGYEQFFGPGTRLTVL.